This is a list of T cell receptor beta chains from one sample in a study of blood T cell repertoires in COVID-19. Only in-frame clones appear in the TCRdb table, and some are missing; sequencing was by immunoSEQ multiplex PCR. The data hold 140,000 to 150,000 clones, with more than 65% observed a single time. The source material was peripheral blood. These receptors were collected from a man aged 60 to 75 with acute or convalescent COVID-19. CDR3s include the opening cysteine and the closing phenylalanine or tryptophan. The D gene is left open where the match is weak. The size of a clone is reported for some rows only, either as once, few or many, or as a class for expanded clones.

.	TRBV9	few	TRBJ1-5	CASSVMQGNRSNQPQHF	TGTGCCAGCAGCGTAATGCAGGGGAATAGAAGCAATCAGCCCCAGCATTTT
.	TRBV9	few	TRBJ2-2	CASSVDGGATGELFF	TGTGCCAGCAGCGTAGATGGGGGGGCGACCGGGGAGCTGTTTTTT
.	TRBV18	.	TRBJ2-7	CASSPPSEFYEQYF	TGTGCCAGCTCACCACCGTCCGAGTTCTACGAGCAGTACTTC
.	TRBV28	.	TRBJ1-1	CASTIQMNTEAFF	TGTGCCAGCACGATTCAGATGAACACTGAAGCTTTCTTT
TRBD1	TRBV3-1/TRBV3-2	.	TRBJ2-5	CASSRTEQGSETQYF	TGTGCCAGCAGCCGCACAGAACAGGGGTCGGAGACCCAGTACTTC
.	TRBV6-6	few	TRBJ1-5	CASSSNQPQHF	TGTGCCAGCAGTTCTAATCAGCCCCAGCATTTT
.	TRBV5-4	.	TRBJ2-3	CASSLVLANRQYF	TGTGCCAGCAGCTTGGTTTTGGCAAATCGGCAGTATTTT
.	TRBV25-1	.	TRBJ2-1	CASSERGYNEQFF	TGTGCCAGCAGTGAGCGCGGATACAATGAGCAGTTCTTC
.	TRBV2	.	TRBJ2-2	CASSGYKMNTGELFF	TGTGCCAGCAGTGGGTACAAGATGAACACCGGGGAGCTGTTTTTT
.	TRBV18	few	TRBJ1-5	CASSLAGPRYSNQPQHF	TGTGCCAGCTCATTGGCGGGACCGCGGTATAGCAATCAGCCCCAGCATTTT
.	TRBV5-1	few	TRBJ2-6	CASSLAGVHGTSGANVLTF	TGCGCCAGCAGCTTGGCGGGAGTCCATGGCACCTCTGGGGCCAACGTCCTGACTTTC
.	TRBV5-1	.	TRBJ1-1	CASSSVRGTEAFF	TGCGCCAGCAGCTCGGTCCGGGGGACTGAAGCTTTCTTT
TRBD1	TRBV2	.	TRBJ2-3	CARRTGSTDTQYF	TGTGCCAGAAGGACAGGGAGCACAGATACGCAGTATTTT
.	TRBV18	.	TRBJ1-5	CARPPGGGGSNQPQHF	TGTGCCCGCCCCCCGGGGGGGGGCGGGAGCAATCAGCCCCAGCATTTT
.	TRBV11-3	.	TRBJ2-2	CADRVGGEGAGELFF	TGTGCCGACCGTGTGGGGGGAGAGGGAGCCGGGGAGCTGTTTTTT
.	TRBV19	.	TRBJ2-2	CASSTTGELFF	TGTGCCAGTAGTACTACCGGGGAGCTGTTTTTT
.	TRBV15	once	TRBJ2-1	CATSRASVSYNEQFF	TGTGCCACCAGCAGAGCTAGCGTCTCCTACAATGAGCAGTTCTTC